This T cell receptor beta chain was retrieved from a study of T cell changes during pregnancy in multiple sclerosis. Germline lookup yields CDR1 SGHTS and CDR2 YDEGEE. Trimming shortened V by 1 base and J by 3 bases, and 7 bases separated the two germline ends. CDR3 length: 13 residues. Only in-frame clones appear in the TCRdb table, and some are missing; sequencing was by immunoSEQ multiplex PCR. The sample comprises approximately 49,000 clones, more than 85% of which are singletons, and 0.95% to 1% rests with the top ten. The source is a female donor with multiple sclerosis, enrolled in a pregnancy study. The sample in question was peripheral blood, obtained after pregnancy. The rearrangement joins TRBV5-8 to TRBJ1-2; D uncertain. Here the CDR3 reads CASSLLSDYGYTF. The CDR3 DNA reads TGTGCCAGCAGCTTGCTCAGCGACTATGGCTACACCTTC.